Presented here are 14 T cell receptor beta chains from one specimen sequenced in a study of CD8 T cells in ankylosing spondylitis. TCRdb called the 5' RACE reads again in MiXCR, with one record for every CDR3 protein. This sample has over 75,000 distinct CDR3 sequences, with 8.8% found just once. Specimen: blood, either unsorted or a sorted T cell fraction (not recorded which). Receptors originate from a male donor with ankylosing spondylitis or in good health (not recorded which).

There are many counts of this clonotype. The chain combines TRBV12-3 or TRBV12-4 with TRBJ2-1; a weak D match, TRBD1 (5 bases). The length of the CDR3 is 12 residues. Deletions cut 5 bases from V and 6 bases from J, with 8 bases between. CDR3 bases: TGTGCCAGCAGTCCCGACAGCAATGAGCAGTTCTTC. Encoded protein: CASSPDSNEQFF.

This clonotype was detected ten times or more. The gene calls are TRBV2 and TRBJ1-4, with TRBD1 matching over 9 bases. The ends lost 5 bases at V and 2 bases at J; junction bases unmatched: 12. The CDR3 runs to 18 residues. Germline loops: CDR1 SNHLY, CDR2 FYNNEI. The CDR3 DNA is TGTGCCAGCAGTCCAGGACAGGGGAAGGGGAGTACTAATGAAAAACTGTTTTTT. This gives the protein CASSPGQGKGSTNEKLFF.

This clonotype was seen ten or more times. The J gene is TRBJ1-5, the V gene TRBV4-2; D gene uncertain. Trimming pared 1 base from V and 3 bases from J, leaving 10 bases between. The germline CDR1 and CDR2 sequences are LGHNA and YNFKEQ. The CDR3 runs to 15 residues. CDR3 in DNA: TGTGCCAGCAGCCAAGTTGAATCCCCCAATCAGCCCCAGCATTTT. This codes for CASSQVESPNQPQHF.

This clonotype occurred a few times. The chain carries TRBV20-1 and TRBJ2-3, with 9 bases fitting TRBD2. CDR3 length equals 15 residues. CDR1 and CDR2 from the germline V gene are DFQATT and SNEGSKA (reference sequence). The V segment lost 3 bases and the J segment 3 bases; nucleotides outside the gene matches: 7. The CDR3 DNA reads TGCAGTGCTAGTCGTTCTAGCGGGGAGACAGATACGCAGTATTTT. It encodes CSASRSSGETDTQYF.

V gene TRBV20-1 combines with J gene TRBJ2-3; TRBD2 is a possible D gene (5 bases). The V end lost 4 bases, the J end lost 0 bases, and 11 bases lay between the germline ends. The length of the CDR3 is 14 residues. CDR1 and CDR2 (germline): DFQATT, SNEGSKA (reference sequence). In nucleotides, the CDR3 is TGCAGTGCTACCCGGCGGGTTAGCACAGATACGCAGTATTTT. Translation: CSATRRVSTDTQYF.

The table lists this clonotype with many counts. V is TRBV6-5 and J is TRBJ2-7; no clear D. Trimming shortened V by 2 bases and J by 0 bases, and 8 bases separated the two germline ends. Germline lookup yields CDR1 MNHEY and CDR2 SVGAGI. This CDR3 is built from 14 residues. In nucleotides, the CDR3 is TGTGCCAGCAGTTACGCAGCCTCCTCCTACGAGCAGTACTTC. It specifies CASSYAASSYEQYF.

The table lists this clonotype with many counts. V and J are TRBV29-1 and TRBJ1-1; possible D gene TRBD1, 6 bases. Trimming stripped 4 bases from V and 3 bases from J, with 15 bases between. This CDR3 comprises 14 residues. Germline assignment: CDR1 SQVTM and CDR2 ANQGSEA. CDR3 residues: CSVGVGGRYTEAFF. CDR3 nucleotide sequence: TGCAGCGTTGGGGTTGGGGGGCGGTACACTGAAGCTTTCTTT.

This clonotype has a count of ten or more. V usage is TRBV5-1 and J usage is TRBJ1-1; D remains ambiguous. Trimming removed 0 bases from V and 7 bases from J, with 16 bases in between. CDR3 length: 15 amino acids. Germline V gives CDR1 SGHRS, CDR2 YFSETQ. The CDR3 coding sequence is TGCGCCAGCAGCTTGGATCCGGGGATGGGAAGTGAAGCTTTCTTT. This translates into CASSLDPGMGSEAFF.

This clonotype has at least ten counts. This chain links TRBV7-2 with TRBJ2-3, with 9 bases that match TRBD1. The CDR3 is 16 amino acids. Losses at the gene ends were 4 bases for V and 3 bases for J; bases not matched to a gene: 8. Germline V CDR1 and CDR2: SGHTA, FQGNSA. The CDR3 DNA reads TGTGCCAGCAGCTCACCCTCACAGGGGGCGACAGATACGCAGTATTTT. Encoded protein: CASSSPSQGATDTQYF. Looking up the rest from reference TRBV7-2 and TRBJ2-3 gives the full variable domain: GAGVSQSPSNKVTEKGKDVELRCDPISGHTALYWYRQSLGQGLEFLIYFQGNSAPDKSGLPSDRFSAERTGGSVSTLTIQRTQQEDSAVYLCASSSPSQGATDTQYFGPGTRLTVL.

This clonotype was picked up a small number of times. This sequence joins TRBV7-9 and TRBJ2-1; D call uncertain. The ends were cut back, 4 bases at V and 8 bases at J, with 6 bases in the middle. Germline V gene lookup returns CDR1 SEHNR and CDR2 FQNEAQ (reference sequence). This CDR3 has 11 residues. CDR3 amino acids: CASSSVDEQFF. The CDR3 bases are TGTGCCAGCAGCTCCGTGGATGAGCAGTTCTTC.

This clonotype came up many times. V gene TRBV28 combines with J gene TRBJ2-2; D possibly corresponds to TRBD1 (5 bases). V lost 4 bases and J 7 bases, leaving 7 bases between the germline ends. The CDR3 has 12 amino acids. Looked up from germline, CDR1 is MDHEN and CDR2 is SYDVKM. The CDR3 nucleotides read TGTGCCAGCAGTTCAGGGATCGGGGAGCTGTTTTTT. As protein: CASSSGIGELFF.

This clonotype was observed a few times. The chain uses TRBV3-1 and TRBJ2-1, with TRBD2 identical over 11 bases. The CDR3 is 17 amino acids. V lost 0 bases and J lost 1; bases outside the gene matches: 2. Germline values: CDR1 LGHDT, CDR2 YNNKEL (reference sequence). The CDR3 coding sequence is TGTGCCAGCAGCCAAGATCTAGCGGGGGGATCCTACAATGAGCAGTTCTTC. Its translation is CASSQDLAGGSYNEQFF.

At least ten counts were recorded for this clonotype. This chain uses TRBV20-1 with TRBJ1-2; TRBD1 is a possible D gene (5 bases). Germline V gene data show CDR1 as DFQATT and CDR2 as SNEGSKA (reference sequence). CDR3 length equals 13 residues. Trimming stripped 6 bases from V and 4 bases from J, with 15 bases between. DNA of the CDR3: TGCAGTGCCAGGCAGGGCTTCAGCTATGGCTACACCTTC. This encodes CSARQGFSYGYTF.

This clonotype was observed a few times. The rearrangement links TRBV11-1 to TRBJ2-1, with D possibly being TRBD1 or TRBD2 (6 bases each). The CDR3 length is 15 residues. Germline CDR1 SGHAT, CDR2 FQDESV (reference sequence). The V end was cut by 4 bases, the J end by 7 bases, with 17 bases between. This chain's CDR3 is CASSSTRGRSNEQFF. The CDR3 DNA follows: TGTGCCAGCAGCTCCACCCGGGGGCGAAGTAATGAGCAGTTCTTC.